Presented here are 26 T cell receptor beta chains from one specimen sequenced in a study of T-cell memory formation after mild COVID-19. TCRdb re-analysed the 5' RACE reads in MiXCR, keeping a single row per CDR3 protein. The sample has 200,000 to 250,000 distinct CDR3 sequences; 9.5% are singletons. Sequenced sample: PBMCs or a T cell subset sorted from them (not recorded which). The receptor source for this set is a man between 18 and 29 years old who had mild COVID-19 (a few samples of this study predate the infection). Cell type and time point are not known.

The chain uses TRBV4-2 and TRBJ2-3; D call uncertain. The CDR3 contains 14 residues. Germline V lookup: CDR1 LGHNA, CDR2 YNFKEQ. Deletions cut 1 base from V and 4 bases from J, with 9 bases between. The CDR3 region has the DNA TGTGCCAGCAGCCAAGGGGGAAAGCCAGATACGCAGTATTTT. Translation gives CASSQGGKPDTQYF.

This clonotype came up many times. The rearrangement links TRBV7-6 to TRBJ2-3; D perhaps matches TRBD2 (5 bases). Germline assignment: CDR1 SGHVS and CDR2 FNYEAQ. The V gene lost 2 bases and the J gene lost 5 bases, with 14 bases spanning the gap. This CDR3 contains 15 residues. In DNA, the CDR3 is TGTGCCAGCAGCTTATTCCGGGGTATTGGAGATACGCAGTATTTT. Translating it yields CASSLFRGIGDTQYF.

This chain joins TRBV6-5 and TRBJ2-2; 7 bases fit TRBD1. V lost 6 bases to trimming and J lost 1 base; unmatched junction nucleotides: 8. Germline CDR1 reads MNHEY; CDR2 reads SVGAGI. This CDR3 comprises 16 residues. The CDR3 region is CASRRAGTENTGELFF. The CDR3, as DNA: TGTGCCAGCAGACGGGCCGGGACAGAGAACACCGGGGAGCTGTTTTTT.

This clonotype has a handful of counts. This CDR3 reads CSAPERVGDTQYF. In DNA, the CDR3 is TGCAGTGCTCCTGAGAGGGTAGGAGATACGCAGTATTTT. This chain links TRBV20-1 with TRBJ2-3; a weak D match, TRBD2 (5 bases). Germline CDR1 DFQATT, CDR2 SNEGSKA (reference sequence). V was shortened by 5 bases and J by 5 bases, with 14 bases between the two germline ends. The CDR3 is 13 amino acids.

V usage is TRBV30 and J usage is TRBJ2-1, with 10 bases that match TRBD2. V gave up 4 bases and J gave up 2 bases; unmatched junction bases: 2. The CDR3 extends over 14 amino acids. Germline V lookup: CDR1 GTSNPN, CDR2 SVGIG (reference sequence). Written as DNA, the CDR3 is TGTGCCTGGACTAGCGGGGGCCCCTACAATGAGCAGTTCTTC. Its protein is CAWTSGGPYNEQFF.

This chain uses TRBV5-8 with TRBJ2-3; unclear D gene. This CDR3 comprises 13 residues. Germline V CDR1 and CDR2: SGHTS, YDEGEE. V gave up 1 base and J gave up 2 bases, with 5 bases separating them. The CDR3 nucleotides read TGTGCCAGCAGCTTGACCCACACAGATACGCAGTATTTT. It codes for CASSLTHTDTQYF.

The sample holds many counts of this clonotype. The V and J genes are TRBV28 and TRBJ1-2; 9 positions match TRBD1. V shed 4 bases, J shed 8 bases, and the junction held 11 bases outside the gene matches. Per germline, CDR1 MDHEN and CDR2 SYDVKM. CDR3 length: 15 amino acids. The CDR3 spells CASSWGQGTSRGYTF. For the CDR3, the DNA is TGTGCCAGCAGTTGGGGACAGGGTACATCTAGGGGCTACACCTTC.

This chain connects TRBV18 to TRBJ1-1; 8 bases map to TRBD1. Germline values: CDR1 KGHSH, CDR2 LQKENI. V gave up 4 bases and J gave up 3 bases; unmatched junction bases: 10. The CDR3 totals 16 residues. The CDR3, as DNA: TGTGCCAGCTCACGACCTGTGACAGGGGCGGACACTGAAGCTTTCTTT. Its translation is CASSRPVTGADTEAFF.

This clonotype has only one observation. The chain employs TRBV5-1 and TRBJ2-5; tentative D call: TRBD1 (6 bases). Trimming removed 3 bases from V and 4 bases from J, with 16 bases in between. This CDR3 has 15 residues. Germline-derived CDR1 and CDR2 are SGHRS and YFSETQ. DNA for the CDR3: TGCGCCAGCAGCTCCGGGACAAGGCTGGGAGAGACCCAGTACTTC. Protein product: CASSSGTRLGETQYF.

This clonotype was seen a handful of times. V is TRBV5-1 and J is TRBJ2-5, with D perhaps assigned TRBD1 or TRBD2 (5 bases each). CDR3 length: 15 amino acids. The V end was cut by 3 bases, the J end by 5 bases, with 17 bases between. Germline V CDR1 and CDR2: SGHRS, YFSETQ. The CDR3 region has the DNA TGCGCCAGCAGCTACGCACCGGGGCGCAGGGAGACCCAGTACTTC. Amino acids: CASSYAPGRRETQYF.

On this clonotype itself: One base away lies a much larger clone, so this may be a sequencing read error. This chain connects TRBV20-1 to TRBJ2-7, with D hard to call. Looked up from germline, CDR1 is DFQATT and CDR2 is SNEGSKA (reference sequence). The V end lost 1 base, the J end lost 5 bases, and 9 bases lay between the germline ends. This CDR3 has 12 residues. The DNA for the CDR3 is TGCAGTGCTAGAGTGACGATCGACGAGCAGTACGTC. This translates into CSARVTIDEQYV.

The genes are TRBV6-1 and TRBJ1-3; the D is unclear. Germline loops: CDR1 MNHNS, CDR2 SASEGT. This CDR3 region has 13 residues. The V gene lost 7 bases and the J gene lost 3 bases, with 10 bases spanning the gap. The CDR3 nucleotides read TGTGCCAGCACCGGCGGCTTTGGAAACACCATATATTTT. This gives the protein CASTGGFGNTIYF.

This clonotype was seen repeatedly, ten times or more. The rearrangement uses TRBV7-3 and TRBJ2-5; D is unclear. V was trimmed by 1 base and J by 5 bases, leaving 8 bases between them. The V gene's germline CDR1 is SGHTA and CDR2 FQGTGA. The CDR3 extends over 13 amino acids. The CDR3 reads CASSLNEWETQYF. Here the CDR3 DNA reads TGTGCCAGCAGCTTAAATGAGTGGGAGACCCAGTACTTC.

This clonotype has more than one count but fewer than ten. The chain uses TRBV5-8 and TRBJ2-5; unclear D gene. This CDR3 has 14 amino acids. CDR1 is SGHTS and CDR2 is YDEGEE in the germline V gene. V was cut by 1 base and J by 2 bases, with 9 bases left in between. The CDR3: CASSLYPTQETQYF. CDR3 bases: TGTGCCAGCAGCTTGTACCCGACACAAGAGACCCAGTACTTC.

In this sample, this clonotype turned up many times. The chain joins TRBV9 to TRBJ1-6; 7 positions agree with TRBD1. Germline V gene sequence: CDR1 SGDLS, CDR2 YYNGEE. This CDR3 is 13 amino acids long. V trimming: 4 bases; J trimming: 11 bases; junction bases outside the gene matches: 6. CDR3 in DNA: TGTGCCAGCAGCTTTCGACAGGGTGCACCCCTCCACTTT. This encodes CASSFRQGAPLHF.

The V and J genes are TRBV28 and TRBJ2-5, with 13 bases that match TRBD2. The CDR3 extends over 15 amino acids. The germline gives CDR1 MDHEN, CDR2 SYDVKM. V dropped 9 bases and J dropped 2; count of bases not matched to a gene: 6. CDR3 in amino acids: CASGRLAGGQETQYF. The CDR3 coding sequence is TGTGCCAGTGGGCGACTAGCGGGGGGTCAAGAGACCCAGTACTTC. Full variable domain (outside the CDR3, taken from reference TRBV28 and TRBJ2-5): DVKVTQSSRYLVKRTGEKVFLECVQDMDHENMFWYRQDPGLGLRLIYFSYDVKMKEKGDIPEGYSVSREKKERFSLILESASTNQTSMYLCASGRLAGGQETQYFGPGTRLLVL.

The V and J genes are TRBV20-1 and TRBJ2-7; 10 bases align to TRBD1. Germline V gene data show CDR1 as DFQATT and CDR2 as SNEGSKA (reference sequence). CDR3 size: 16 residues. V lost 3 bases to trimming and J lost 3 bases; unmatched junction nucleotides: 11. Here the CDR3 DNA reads TGCAGTGCTAGGGGACAGGGACAGGGGTCTCTCTACGAGCAGTACGTC. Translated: CSARGQGQGSLYEQYV.

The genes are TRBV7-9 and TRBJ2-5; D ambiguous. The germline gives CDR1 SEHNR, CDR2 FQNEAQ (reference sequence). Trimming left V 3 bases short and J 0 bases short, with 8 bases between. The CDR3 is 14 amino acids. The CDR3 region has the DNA TGTGCCAGCAGCTTGGGGTCGTACCAAGAGACCCAGTACTTC. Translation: CASSLGSYQETQYF.

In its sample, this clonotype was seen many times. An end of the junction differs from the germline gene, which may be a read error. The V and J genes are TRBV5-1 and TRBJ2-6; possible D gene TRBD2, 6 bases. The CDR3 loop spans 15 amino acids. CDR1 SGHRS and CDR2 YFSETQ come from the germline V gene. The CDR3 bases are TGTGCCAGCAGCTTAGGAGGGGCTGGGGCCAACGTCCTGACTTTC. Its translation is CASSLGGAGANVLTF.

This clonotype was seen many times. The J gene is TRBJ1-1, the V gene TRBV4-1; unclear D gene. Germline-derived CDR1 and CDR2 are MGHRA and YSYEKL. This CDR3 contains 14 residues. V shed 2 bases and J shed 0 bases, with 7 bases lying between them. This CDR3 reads CASSQRALNTEAFF. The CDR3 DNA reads TGCGCCAGCAGCCAAAGGGCCCTGAACACTGAAGCTTTCTTT.

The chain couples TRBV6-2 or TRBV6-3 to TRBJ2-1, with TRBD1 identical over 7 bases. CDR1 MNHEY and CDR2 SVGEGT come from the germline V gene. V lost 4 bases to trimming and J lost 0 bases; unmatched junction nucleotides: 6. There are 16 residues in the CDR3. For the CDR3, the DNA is TGTGCCAGCAGTTGGAGTGGGACAGTCTCCTACAATGAGCAGTTCTTC. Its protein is CASSWSGTVSYNEQFF.

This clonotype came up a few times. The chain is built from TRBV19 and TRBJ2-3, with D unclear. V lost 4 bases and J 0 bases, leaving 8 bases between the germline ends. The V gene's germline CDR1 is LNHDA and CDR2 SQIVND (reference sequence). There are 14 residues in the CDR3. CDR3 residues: CASSTQTSTDTQYF. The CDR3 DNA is TGTGCCAGTAGTACTCAAACGAGCACAGATACGCAGTATTTT.

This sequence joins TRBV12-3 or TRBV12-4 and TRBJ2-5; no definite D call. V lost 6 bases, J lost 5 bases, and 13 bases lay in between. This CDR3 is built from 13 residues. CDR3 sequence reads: CASSAWVPETQYF. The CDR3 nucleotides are TGTGCCAGCAGCGCGTGGGTCCCCGAGACCCAGTACTTC.

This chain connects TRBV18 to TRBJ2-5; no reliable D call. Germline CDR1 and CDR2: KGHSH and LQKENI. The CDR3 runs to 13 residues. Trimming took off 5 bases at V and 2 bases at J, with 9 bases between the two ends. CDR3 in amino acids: CASSIARQETQYF. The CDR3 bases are TGTGCCAGCTCAATAGCACGTCAAGAGACCCAGTACTTC.

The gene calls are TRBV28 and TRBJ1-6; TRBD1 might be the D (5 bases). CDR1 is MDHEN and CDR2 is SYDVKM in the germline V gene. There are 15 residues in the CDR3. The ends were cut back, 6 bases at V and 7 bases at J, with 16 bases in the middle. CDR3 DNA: TGTGCCAGCAGCCCCTTATCAGGGTGGAATTCACCCCTCCACTTT. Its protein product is CASSPLSGWNSPLHF.

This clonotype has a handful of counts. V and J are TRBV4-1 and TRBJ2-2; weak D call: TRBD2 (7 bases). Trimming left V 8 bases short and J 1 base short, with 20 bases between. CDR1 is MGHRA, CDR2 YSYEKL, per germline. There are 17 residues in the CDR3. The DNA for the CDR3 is TGCGCCAGCCGAAGGGTGGGGGGGCGACGGAACACCGGGGAGCTGTTTTTT. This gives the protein CASRRVGGRRNTGELFF.